This T cell receptor beta chain was observed in a study of cytomegalovirus exposure and HLA in healthy donors. Study findings and constraints: Cytomegalovirus-associated status was assigned to about 150 TCR beta chains. The classifier reportedly diagnosed cytomegalovirus status with high specificity and sensitivity.

TCRdb keeps only in-frame clones here, not all; method: immunoSEQ multiplex PCR. The sample yields 78,000 or so clones, around 94% seen once. Trimming took off 1 base at V and 2 bases at J, with 15 bases between the two ends. Germline lookup yields CDR1 LNHNV and CDR2 YYDKDF (reference sequence). The CDR3 has 16 residues. The donors were part of the roughly 120-subject validation cohort, which stood apart from the approximately 630-subject first cohort. Regarding this clone: Antigen unknown.

The specimen sequenced was PBMCs. This clonotype was obtained from a woman younger than 30 in good health and CMV-seropositive. The chain links TRBV15 to TRBJ2-7, with D possibly TRBD1 on 6 matching bases. The CDR3 DNA sequence: TGTGCCACCAGCAGAGGAGAGGGCGACAGGCCCTACGAGCAGTACTTC. Protein: CATSRGEGDRPYEQYF.